Below, one T cell receptor (beta chain) is given with its context. The naive CD8 subset, CD45RO-negative cells positively selected for CCR7, excluded terminally differentiated effector memory CD45RA+ cells. This entry belongs to a study of shared clonotypes between healthy human individuals. Method: immunoSEQ multiplex PCR; TCRdb's copy keeps in-frame clones and lacks some. This sample has some 2.1 million clones, with around 93% found just once. V trimming: 7 bases; J trimming: 3 bases; junction bases outside the gene matches: 9. In germline, CDR1 is SGHNT, CDR2 YENEEA. CDR3 size: 16 residues. J is TRBJ2-2 and V is TRBV11-3; 9 positions agree with TRBD1. The TCR comes from a man aged 18 to 30 in good health. Some clones in this sample may be carry-over from other donors' samples. Input material: naive CD8+ T cells from PBMCs. CDR3 sequence: CASTPRTGEYTGELFF. CDR3 nucleotide sequence: TGTGCCAGCACGCCTCGGACAGGGGAATACACCGGGGAGCTGTTTTTT.